The T cell receptor (beta chain) described here comes from a study of blood T cell repertoires in COVID-19. In Seattle, patients joined the study during active infection and were tracked longitudinally. Methods used by the authors: Reference gene primer amplification gave estimated nucleated cell counts. The repertoire was sequenced with immunoSEQ multiplex PCR; TCRdb's copy has only in-frame clones and lacks some. V, J and clone size derive from that table, while D and trimming were established from the DNA sequence. The table lists about 160,000 clones, approximately 82% of them singletons. Germline V gives CDR1 GTSNPN, CDR2 SVGIG (reference sequence). Trimming at V came to 4 bases and at J to 2 bases, leaving 13 bases not matched to a gene. This CDR3 has 17 residues.

This chain joins TRBV30 and TRBJ2-1; 8 bases are shared with TRBD2. This TCR was sampled from a woman in her 40s with COVID-19, enrolled during active disease. Sample: peripheral blood. CDR3: CAWKVSGTRMAYNEQFF. The CDR3 coding sequence is TGTGCCTGGAAGGTATCTGGGACTAGAATGGCCTACAATGAGCAGTTCTTC.